This T cell receptor (beta chain) was identified during a study of T-cell memory formation after mild COVID-19. Details on this clonotype: The antigen is undetermined.

Study-wide points: Clones that contracted from day 15 to 85 had balanced CD4/CD8; later expanders were CD4+ biased.

The V gene's germline CDR1 is DFQATT and CDR2 SNEGSKA (reference sequence). This CDR3 region has 14 residues. V lost 5 bases and J lost 2; bases outside the gene matches: 6. TCRdb ran MiXCR on the 5' RACE reads and lists one entry per CDR3 protein. This repertoire shows approximately 290,000 distinct CDR3 sequences, around a sixth found once; its top ten account for roughly a fifth. This chain joins TRBV20-1 and TRBJ1-5; 7 nucleotides agree with TRBD1. This sequence was found in a man aged 18 to 30 who had mild COVID-19 (a few samples of this study predate the infection). Cell type and time point are not known. Sequenced: PBMCs or a T cell subset sorted from them (not recorded which). This chain's CDR3 is CSAPGQKGNQPQHF. Here the CDR3 DNA reads TGCAGTGCTCCGGGACAGAAGGGCAATCAGCCCCAGCATTTT.